This T cell receptor beta chain is drawn from a study of blood T cell repertoires in COVID-19. Study-wide background: The United States, Italy and Spain supplied acute and convalescent COVID-19 samples. Sources were T cells, B-cell-depleted T cells, or PBMCs; the material itself was cDNA or gDNA.

In the original processing: Reference gene primer amplification gave nucleated cell count estimates. Profiled with immunoSEQ multiplex PCR; TCRdb holds only in-frame clones, not every one. V and J calls plus clone size are reproduced from that table; the DNA served to infer D and trimming. The profile shows tens of thousands of clones, roughly 90% of them singletons. The V gene end was trimmed by 6 bases and the J gene end by 1 base; junction bases not matched to a gene: 5. This CDR3 contains 14 residues. CDR1 MRHNA and CDR2 SNTAGT come from the germline V gene. Sequenced: peripheral blood. The receptor comes from a man between 60 and 75 years old with acute or convalescent COVID-19. This chain joins TRBV6-4 and TRBJ2-7; TRBD1 matches 8 bases. CDR3 region: CASRTGGESYEQYF. CDR3 bases: TGTGCCAGCAGAACAGGGGGTGAGTCCTACGAGCAGTACTTC.